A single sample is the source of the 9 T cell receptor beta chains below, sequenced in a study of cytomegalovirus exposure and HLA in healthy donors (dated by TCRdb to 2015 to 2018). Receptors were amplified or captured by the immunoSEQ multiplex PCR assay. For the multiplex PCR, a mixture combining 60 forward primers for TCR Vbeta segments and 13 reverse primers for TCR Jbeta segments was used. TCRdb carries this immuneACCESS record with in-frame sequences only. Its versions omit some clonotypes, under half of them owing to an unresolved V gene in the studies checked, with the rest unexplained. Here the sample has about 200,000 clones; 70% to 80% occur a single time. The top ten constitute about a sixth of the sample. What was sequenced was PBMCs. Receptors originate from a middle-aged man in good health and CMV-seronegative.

CDR3 protein: CASSDNGYTF. CDR3 bases: TGTGCCAGCAGTGACAATGGCTACACCTTC. The genes are TRBV28 and TRBJ1-2; D gene uncertain. The CDR3 extends over 10 amino acids. V was trimmed by 5 bases and J by 6 bases, leaving 4 bases between them. The germline gives CDR1 MDHEN, CDR2 SYDVKM.

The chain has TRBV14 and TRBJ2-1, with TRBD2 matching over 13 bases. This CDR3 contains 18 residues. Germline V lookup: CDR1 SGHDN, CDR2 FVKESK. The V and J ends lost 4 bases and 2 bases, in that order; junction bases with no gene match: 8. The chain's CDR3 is CASSPITGTSGAYNEQFF. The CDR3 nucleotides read TGTGCCAGCAGCCCGATTACCGGGACTAGCGGGGCCTACAATGAGCAGTTCTTC.

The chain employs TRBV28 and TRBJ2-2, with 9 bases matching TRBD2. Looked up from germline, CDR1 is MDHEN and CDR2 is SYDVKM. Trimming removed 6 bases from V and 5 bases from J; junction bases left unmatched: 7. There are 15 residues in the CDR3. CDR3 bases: TGTGCCAGCAGAGCCTTTAGCGGGAGTACCGGGGAGCTGTTTTTT. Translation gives CASRAFSGSTGELFF.

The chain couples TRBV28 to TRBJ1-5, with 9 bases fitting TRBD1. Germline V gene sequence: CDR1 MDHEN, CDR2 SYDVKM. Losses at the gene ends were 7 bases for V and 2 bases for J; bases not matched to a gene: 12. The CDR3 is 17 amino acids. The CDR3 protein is CASNSHYRGQGNQPQHF. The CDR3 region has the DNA TGTGCCAGCAACTCTCACTACAGGGGGCAAGGCAATCAGCCCCAGCATTTT.

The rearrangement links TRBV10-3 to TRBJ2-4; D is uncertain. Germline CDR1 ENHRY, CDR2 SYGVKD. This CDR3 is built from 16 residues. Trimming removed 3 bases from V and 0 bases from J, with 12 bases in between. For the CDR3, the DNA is TGTGCCATCAGTGAAATGACATTACTAGCCAAAAACATTCAGTACTTC. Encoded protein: CAISEMTLLAKNIQYF.

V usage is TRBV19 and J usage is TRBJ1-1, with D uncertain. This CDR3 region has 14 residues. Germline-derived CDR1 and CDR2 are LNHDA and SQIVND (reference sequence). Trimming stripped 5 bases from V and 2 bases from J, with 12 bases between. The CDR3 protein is CASSYSLTNTEAFF. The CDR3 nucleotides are TGTGCCAGTAGTTACAGTTTAACCAACACTGAAGCTTTCTTT.

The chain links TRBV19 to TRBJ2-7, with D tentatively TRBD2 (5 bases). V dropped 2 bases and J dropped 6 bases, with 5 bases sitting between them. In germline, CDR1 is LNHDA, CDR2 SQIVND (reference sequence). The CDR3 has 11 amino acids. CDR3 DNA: TGTGCCAGTAGTATACGGGGCGAGCAGTACTTC. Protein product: CASSIRGEQYF.

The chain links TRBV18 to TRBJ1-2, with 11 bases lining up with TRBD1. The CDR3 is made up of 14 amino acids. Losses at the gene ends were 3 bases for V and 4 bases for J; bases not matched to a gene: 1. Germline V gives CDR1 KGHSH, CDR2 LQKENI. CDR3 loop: CASSPGTGGYGYTF. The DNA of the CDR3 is TGTGCCAGCTCACCTGGGACAGGGGGCTATGGCTACACCTTC.

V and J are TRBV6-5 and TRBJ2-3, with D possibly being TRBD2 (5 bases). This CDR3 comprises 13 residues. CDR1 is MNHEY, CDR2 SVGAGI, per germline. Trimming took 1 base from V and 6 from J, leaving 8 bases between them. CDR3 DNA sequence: TGTGCCAGCAGTTACTGGAGGTTGGATACGCAGTATTTT. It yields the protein CASSYWRLDTQYF.